These 2 T cell receptor beta chains were all obtained from the same sample, sequenced in a study of blood T cell repertoires in COVID-19. Method: immunoSEQ multiplex PCR; TCRdb's copy keeps in-frame clones and lacks some. This table has about 200,000 clones, 70% to 90% appearing once. Sequenced input: peripheral blood. The receptors originated from a human donor with active or convalescent COVID-19. The donor label of this sample is uncertain.

J is TRBJ2-7 and V is TRBV7-8; possibly TRBD1 for D (6 bases). Germline CDR1 and CDR2: SGHVS and FQNEAQ. The CDR3 length is 16 residues. The ends were cut back, 5 bases at V and 2 bases at J, with 19 bases in the middle. CDR3 nucleotides: TGTGCCAGCAGCCGAAGATGGGCAGGGGTCGCCTACGAGCAGTACTTC. It yields the protein CASSRRWAGVAYEQYF.

This chain connects TRBV14 to TRBJ2-5, with 11 nucleotides matching TRBD2. The CDR3 runs to 17 residues. After removal of 6 bases from V and 5 bases from J, the junction contained 14 bases not matched to a gene. The germline V gene has CDR1 SGHDN and CDR2 FVKESK. CDR3 nucleotide sequence: TGTGCCAGCAGTCAGCCCCCACTAGCGGGAGTGGGGGAGACCCAGTACTTC. Its translation is CASSQPPLAGVGETQYF.